The sequence of this T cell receptor (beta chain) was determined in a study of T cells in Graves' hyperthyroidism and ophthalmopathy. Study details: Before treatment of any kind, peripheral blood was taken at initial diagnosis. Study conclusions and caveats: Before onset, ophthalmopathy was predicted by the model a median approximately 6.6 months earlier.

TCR beta CDR3 regions were amplified from RNA. The primer set for the first-round RT-PCR of the TCR CDR3 was HTBI. A single record per CDR3 protein comes from TCRdb applying MiXCR to the multiplex PCR reads. The sample comprises about 200,000 distinct CDR3 sequences, approximately 16% of which are singletons, and around 43% rests with the top ten. This clonotype was detected only a few times. The antigen remains unidentified. A much larger clone lies one base from this, so it may be a read error. Trimming at V came to 1 base and at J to 10 bases, leaving 0 bases not matched to a gene. Germline V gene data show CDR1 as KGHSH and CDR2 as LQKENI. This CDR3 contains 13 residues.

Sequenced input: blood. The TCR originated in a man in his forties or fifties with Graves' hyperthyroidism. The chain recombines TRBV18 with TRBJ1-4, with 10 bases that match TRBD1. The CDR3 coding sequence is TGTGCCAGCTCACCACGGACAGGGGGAAAACTGTTTTTT. It yields the protein CASSPRTGGKLFF. The full variable domain, in which reference TRBV18 and TRBJ1-4 provide the parts outside the CDR3, is NAGVMQNPRHLVRRRGQEARLRCSPMKGHSHVYWYRQLPEEGLKFMVYLQKENIIDESGMPKERFSAEFPKEGPSILRIQQVVRGDSAAYFCASSPRTGGKLFFGSGTQLSVL.